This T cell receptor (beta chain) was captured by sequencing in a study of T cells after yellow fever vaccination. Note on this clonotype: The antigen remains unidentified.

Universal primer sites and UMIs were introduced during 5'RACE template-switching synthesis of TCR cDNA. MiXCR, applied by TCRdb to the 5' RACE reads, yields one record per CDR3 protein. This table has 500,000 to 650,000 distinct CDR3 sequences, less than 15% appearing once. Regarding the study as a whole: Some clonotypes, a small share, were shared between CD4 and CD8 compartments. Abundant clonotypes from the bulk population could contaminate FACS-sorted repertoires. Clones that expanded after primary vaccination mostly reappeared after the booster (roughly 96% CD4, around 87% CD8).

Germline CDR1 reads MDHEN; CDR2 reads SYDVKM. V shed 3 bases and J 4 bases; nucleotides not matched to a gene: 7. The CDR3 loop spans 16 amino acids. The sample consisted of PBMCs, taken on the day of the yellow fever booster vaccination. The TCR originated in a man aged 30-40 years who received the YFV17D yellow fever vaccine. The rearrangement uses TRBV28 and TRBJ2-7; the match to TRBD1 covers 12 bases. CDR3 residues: CASSFIWDRGPYEQYF. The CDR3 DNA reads TGTGCCAGCAGTTTTATCTGGGACAGGGGGCCGTACGAGCAGTACTTC.